These T cell receptor beta chains were read from a single sample in a study of blood T cell repertoires in COVID-19. Measured with immunoSEQ multiplex PCR; TCRdb has only the in-frame clones, and not every one. Of roughly 200,000 clones in the sample, 70% to 90% were seen once. What was sequenced was peripheral blood. These receptors were obtained from a human donor with active or convalescent COVID-19. The donor label of this sample is uncertain. Both conserved end residues are part of each CDR3. The D gene is left open where the match is weak. For some rows the clone size is stated as once, few or many, or as a class when expanded; others skip it.

j_call	clone_size	v_call	d_call	cdr3_nt	cdr3_aa
TRBJ2-5	-	TRBV19	TRBD1	TGTGCCAGTAGCGGACAGGGCCGAGAGACCCAGTACTTC	CASSGQGRETQYF
TRBJ2-7	-	TRBV3-1/TRBV3-2	TRBD1	TGTGCCAGCAGCCCCGACAGGGTCTCCTACGAGCAGTACTTC	CASSPDRVSYEQYF
TRBJ1-2	-	TRBV11-3	TRBD1	TGTGCCAGCAGCCCTCGGGGACAGGGGAACTATGGCTACACCTTC	CASSPRGQGNYGYTF
TRBJ2-1	-	TRBV7-3	TRBD1	TGTGCCAGCAGCTTAATAGGGACAGGGGGCTTTTCCTACTCCTACAATGAGCAGTTCTTC	CASSLIGTGGFSYSYNEQFF
TRBJ1-1	-	TRBV28	TRBD1	TGTGCCAGCAACGACAGGGTTACTGAAGCTTTCTTT	CASNDRVTEAFF
TRBJ2-3	-	TRBV5-4	TRBD2	TGTGCCAGCAGGTCTCAGGGACTAGCCTCAGATACGCAGTATTTT	CASRSQGLASDTQYF
TRBJ2-7	-	TRBV4-2	TRBD1	TGTGCCAGCAGCCAAGCGGGACAGGGTCCCCACTCCTACGAGCAGTACTTC	CASSQAGQGPHSYEQYF
TRBJ1-1	-	TRBV6-4	-	TGTGCCAGCAGTGAGAGGCCTACACCCCATCGCACTGAAGCTTTCTTT	CASSERPTPHRTEAFF
TRBJ2-1	once	TRBV5-1	-	TGCGCCAGCAGCTTGGGAGGTTCACCTCCCCAAGATGAGCAGTTCTTC	CASSLGGSPPQDEQFF
TRBJ2-7	-	TRBV9	TRBD2	TGTGCCAGCAGCTCCTCTAGCGGGGGGGCCTACGAGCAGTACTTC	CASSSSSGGAYEQYF
TRBJ1-5	-	TRBV27	-	TGTGCCAGCAGTTTCCGACAGAATCAGCCCCAGCATTTT	CASSFRQNQPQHF
TRBJ2-1	-	TRBV5-4	TRBD2	TGTGCCAGCAGCTTGACCCGGGGGGACTACAATGAGCAGTTCTTC	CASSLTRGDYNEQFF
TRBJ2-3	-	TRBV7-3	TRBD2	TGTGCCAGCAGCCCCGGGACTAGCAATACGCAGTATTTT	CASSPGTSNTQYF
TRBJ2-3	-	TRBV5-1	TRBD1	TGCGCCAGCAGCCCTGTCGATCGGACAGGGGGTGCAGATACGCAGTATTTT	CASSPVDRTGGADTQYF
TRBJ1-4	once	TRBV18	-	TGTGCCAGCTCACCATCGGGGGGGGATAATGAAAAACTGTTTTTT	CASSPSGGDNEKLFF
TRBJ2-1	-	TRBV10-3	TRBD1	TGTGCCATCTCCCGGGACAGGAACTACAATGAGCAGTTCTTC	CAISRDRNYNEQFF
TRBJ1-5	-	TRBV24-1	-	TGTGCCACCAGTGACACCAGGGAGGGCAGCAATCAGCCCCAGCATTTT	CATSDTREGSNQPQHF
TRBJ1-5	-	TRBV19	-	TGTGCCAGTAGTATACAACAGGGTTATCAGCCCCAGCATTTT	CASSIQQGYQPQHF
TRBJ1-2	-	TRBV12-3/TRBV12-4	-	TGTGCCAGCAGTCCGACAGGTTCGAGAGACTACACCTTC	CASSPTGSRDYTF
TRBJ1-1	-	TRBV10-3	TRBD1	TGTGCCATCAGTGGAACAGGGGGGGAACTTGAAGCTTTCTTT	CAISGTGGELEAFF